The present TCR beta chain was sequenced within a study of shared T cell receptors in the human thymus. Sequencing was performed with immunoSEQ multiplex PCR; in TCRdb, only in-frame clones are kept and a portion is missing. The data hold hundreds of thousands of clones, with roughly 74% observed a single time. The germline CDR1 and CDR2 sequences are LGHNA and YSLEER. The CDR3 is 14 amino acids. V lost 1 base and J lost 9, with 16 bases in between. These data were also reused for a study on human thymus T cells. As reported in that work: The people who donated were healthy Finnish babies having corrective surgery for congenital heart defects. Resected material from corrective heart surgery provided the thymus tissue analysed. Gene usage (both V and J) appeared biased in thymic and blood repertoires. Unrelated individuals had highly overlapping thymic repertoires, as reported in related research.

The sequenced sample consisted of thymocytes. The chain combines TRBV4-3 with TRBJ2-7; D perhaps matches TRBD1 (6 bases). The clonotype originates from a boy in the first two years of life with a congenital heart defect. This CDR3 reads CASSQVTHSGVQYF. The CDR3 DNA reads TGCGCCAGCAGCCAAGTGACCCACTCAGGGGTGCAGTACTTC.